This T cell receptor beta chain was observed in a study of CD8 T cells in Susac syndrome. V gave up 7 bases and J gave up 4 bases; unmatched junction bases: 12. CDR1 SGHTA and CDR2 FQGNSA come from the germline V gene. The CDR3 extends over 16 amino acids. An input of about 0.5 to 1 ug of RNA was subjected to reverse transcription using random hexamers. The immunoSEQ assay covered 54 Vbeta and 13 Jbeta segments for CDR3. In TCRdb, the immunoSEQ multiplex PCR reads were re-called with MiXCR into one record per CDR3 protein. The sample has about 22,000 distinct CDR3 sequences, 85% to 95% seen once; the top ten hold 0.25% to 0.3%.

This chain connects TRBV7-2 to TRBJ1-3; 8 bases line up with TRBD1. Sequencing was carried out using CD8+ T cells from PBMCs. This TCR derives from a human donor in good health. CDR3 in amino acids: CASTPSQGARGNTIYF. In nucleotides, the CDR3 is TGTGCCAGCACACCATCCCAGGGGGCGCGAGGAAACACCATATATTTT.